This is a list of T cell receptor beta chains from one sample in a study of blood T cell repertoires in COVID-19. Using immunoSEQ multiplex PCR, the repertoire was profiled, and TCRdb retains in-frame clones only, with some absent. The sample records around 180,000 clones, roughly 84% being singletons. The sequenced sample consisted of peripheral blood. The receptor set was obtained from a person aged 65 to 79 with COVID-19, enrolled during active disease. The CDR3 runs from the conserved cysteine through the conserved F or W. Fields, in order: J gene, clone size, V gene, CDR3 length, D gene, CDR3 DNA, CDR3 protein. D genes are given only for firm matches. A clone size is listed for some rows: how often the clone was seen (once, few, many), or a class if it is expanded.

J gene: TRBJ2-3; clone size: once; V gene: TRBV5-6; CDR3 length: 17; D gene: TRBD2; CDR3 DNA: TGTGCCAGCAGCTCACAACTGACTAGCGGGGGGGCGGATACGCAGTATTTT; CDR3 protein: CASSSQLTSGGADTQYF
J gene: TRBJ1-1; clone size: NA; V gene: TRBV19; CDR3 length: 13; D gene: NA; CDR3 DNA: TGTGCCAGTATGGGTCGGGCGCGGGGGGAAGCTTTCTTT; CDR3 protein: CASMGRARGEAFF
J gene: TRBJ2-3; clone size: NA; V gene: TRBV7-6; CDR3 length: 15; D gene: TRBD1; CDR3 DNA: TGTGCCAGCAGCTTAGGGACAGGGGGGCCAGATACGCAGTATTTT; CDR3 protein: CASSLGTGGPDTQYF
J gene: TRBJ2-5; clone size: few; V gene: TRBV6-5; CDR3 length: 15; D gene: TRBD2; CDR3 DNA: TGTGCCAGCAGTTACTCTAGCGGGGGGGCCGGGACCCAGTACTTC; CDR3 protein: CASSYSSGGAGTQYF
J gene: TRBJ2-1; clone size: NA; V gene: TRBV27; CDR3 length: 15; D gene: NA; CDR3 DNA: TGTGCCAGCAGAGGCCCGGCCCGCACTAACAATGAGCAGTTCTTC; CDR3 protein: CASRGPARTNNEQFF
J gene: TRBJ2-3; clone size: NA; V gene: TRBV7-2; CDR3 length: 14; D gene: NA; CDR3 DNA: TGTGCCACCACCCCCAGCCGACACACAGATACGCAGTATTTT; CDR3 protein: CATTPSRHTDTQYF
J gene: TRBJ2-7; clone size: NA; V gene: TRBV28; CDR3 length: 16; D gene: TRBD1; CDR3 DNA: TGTGCCAGCAGTTCGGTGAAGGACAGGGTGCTGGACGAGCAGTACTTC; CDR3 protein: CASSSVKDRVLDEQYF
J gene: TRBJ1-5; clone size: NA; V gene: TRBV2; CDR3 length: 15; D gene: NA; CDR3 DNA: TGTGCCAGCAGTGAGGTCGTTCGGAGCAATCAGCCCCAGCATTTT; CDR3 protein: CASSEVVRSNQPQHF
J gene: TRBJ2-3; clone size: NA; V gene: TRBV29-1; CDR3 length: 17; D gene: TRBD2; CDR3 DNA: TGCAGCGTTGAAAGGAGCGGAGGGACTAGCGTGGCAGATACGCAGTATTTT; CDR3 protein: CSVERSGGTSVADTQYF
J gene: TRBJ2-1; clone size: NA; V gene: TRBV7-2; CDR3 length: 14; D gene: NA; CDR3 DNA: TGTGCCAGCAGCTTAAACTGGCAAGCTAGTGAGCAGTTCTTC; CDR3 protein: CASSLNWQASEQFF
J gene: TRBJ2-1; clone size: NA; V gene: TRBV9; CDR3 length: 15; D gene: TRBD1; CDR3 DNA: TGTGCCAGCAGCTCCGGGACAGGGGCCTACAATGAGCAGTTCTTC; CDR3 protein: CASSSGTGAYNEQFF
J gene: TRBJ2-1; clone size: NA; V gene: TRBV11-3; CDR3 length: 15; D gene: TRBD1; CDR3 DNA: TGTGCCAGCAGCTTAGCGGGACAGGGGCAGGTAGAGCAGTTCTTC; CDR3 protein: CASSLAGQGQVEQFF
J gene: TRBJ2-3; clone size: NA; V gene: TRBV18; CDR3 length: 16; D gene: NA; CDR3 DNA: TGTGCCAGCTCACCTCGGGACAGACTAGGCACAGATACGCAGTATTTT; CDR3 protein: CASSPRDRLGTDTQYF
J gene: TRBJ1-5; clone size: NA; V gene: TRBV6-5; CDR3 length: 13; D gene: NA; CDR3 DNA: TGTGCCAGCAGTTACTCCGGGGATCAGCCCCAGCATTTT; CDR3 protein: CASSYSGDQPQHF
J gene: TRBJ2-3; clone size: NA; V gene: TRBV27; CDR3 length: 16; D gene: TRBD2; CDR3 DNA: TGTGCCAGCAGTTTTGCCGGCGGGAGTGGCACAGATACGCAGTATTTT; CDR3 protein: CASSFAGGSGTDTQYF
J gene: TRBJ1-2; clone size: NA; V gene: TRBV19; CDR3 length: 12; D gene: NA; CDR3 DNA: TGTGCCAGTAGAGAGGGCACGTATGGCTACACCTTC; CDR3 protein: CASREGTYGYTF
J gene: TRBJ2-7; clone size: NA; V gene: TRBV14; CDR3 length: 15; D gene: NA; CDR3 DNA: TGTGCCAGCAGCCAAGATAGGACACGTCTACGGGAGCAGTACTTC; CDR3 protein: CASSQDRTRLREQYF
J gene: TRBJ2-5; clone size: NA; V gene: TRBV4-2; CDR3 length: 15; D gene: TRBD1; CDR3 DNA: TGTGCCAGCAGCCGGGGGACAGGGTCCCAAGAGACCCAGTACTTC; CDR3 protein: CASSRGTGSQETQYF
J gene: TRBJ2-1; clone size: NA; V gene: TRBV7-2; CDR3 length: 15; D gene: TRBD2; CDR3 DNA: TGTGCCAGCAGCTATACTAGCGGGGTTGACAATGAGCAGTTCTTC; CDR3 protein: CASSYTSGVDNEQFF
J gene: TRBJ1-1; clone size: NA; V gene: TRBV10-1; CDR3 length: 15; D gene: TRBD1; CDR3 DNA: TGCGCCAGCAGATGGGACAGGCGGGTCGTCACTGAAGCTTTCTTT; CDR3 protein: CASRWDRRVVTEAFF
J gene: TRBJ2-1; clone size: NA; V gene: TRBV6-4; CDR3 length: 16; D gene: TRBD1; CDR3 DNA: TGTGCCAGCAGTGAATTTGTGACAGGGTTTTACAATGAGCAGTTCTTC; CDR3 protein: CASSEFVTGFYNEQFF
J gene: TRBJ2-7; clone size: few; V gene: TRBV5-4; CDR3 length: 15; D gene: TRBD2; CDR3 DNA: TGTGCCAGCAGCCCCTCCCTAGCGGAAACCTACGAGCAGTACTTC; CDR3 protein: CASSPSLAETYEQYF
J gene: TRBJ1-2; clone size: NA; V gene: TRBV27; CDR3 length: 13; D gene: NA; CDR3 DNA: TGTGCCAGCAGCAGATATGATTTAAATGGCTACACCTTC; CDR3 protein: CASSRYDLNGYTF
J gene: TRBJ1-1; clone size: NA; V gene: TRBV25-1; CDR3 length: 14; D gene: NA; CDR3 DNA: TGTGCCAGCAGTGTGGGACACTTGAACACTGAAGCTTTCTTT; CDR3 protein: CASSVGHLNTEAFF
J gene: TRBJ2-3; clone size: NA; V gene: TRBV7-2; CDR3 length: 12; D gene: NA; CDR3 DNA: TGTGCCAGCAGGTCGACCGGGGATACGCAGTATTTT; CDR3 protein: CASRSTGDTQYF
J gene: TRBJ2-3; clone size: NA; V gene: TRBV30; CDR3 length: 16; D gene: TRBD2; CDR3 DNA: TGTGCCTGGAGTGCAAGGACTAGCGGGAGAGCAAATACGCAGTATTTT; CDR3 protein: CAWSARTSGRANTQYF
J gene: TRBJ1-4; clone size: NA; V gene: TRBV5-6; CDR3 length: 16; D gene: NA; CDR3 DNA: TGTGCCAGCAGCGGAAGGGGTGGGGTATTAGGTGAAAAACTGTTTTTT; CDR3 protein: CASSGRGGVLGEKLFF
J gene: TRBJ2-7; clone size: NA; V gene: TRBV7-2; CDR3 length: 15; D gene: NA; CDR3 DNA: TGTGCCAGCAGCTCATCGACCCGGAGGGGCCACGAGCAGTACTTC; CDR3 protein: CASSSSTRRGHEQYF
J gene: TRBJ2-1; clone size: NA; V gene: TRBV7-2; CDR3 length: 17; D gene: TRBD2; CDR3 DNA: TGTGCCAGCAGCCGCTACCCTAGCGGGGGGATGTACAATGAGCAGTTCTTC; CDR3 protein: CASSRYPSGGMYNEQFF
J gene: TRBJ2-2; clone size: NA; V gene: TRBV27; CDR3 length: 15; D gene: NA; CDR3 DNA: TGTGCCAGCAGTTTAGTGGGGGGGCATACCGGGGAGCTGTTTTTT; CDR3 protein: CASSLVGGHTGELFF
J gene: TRBJ1-1; clone size: NA; V gene: TRBV18; CDR3 length: 13; D gene: TRBD1; CDR3 DNA: TGTGCCAGCTCACCTGACAGGGTCACTGAAGCTTTCTTT; CDR3 protein: CASSPDRVTEAFF
J gene: TRBJ2-2; clone size: NA; V gene: TRBV2; CDR3 length: 13; D gene: NA; CDR3 DNA: TGTGCCAGCAGTTGGAGAGTTACCGGGGAGTTGTTTTTT; CDR3 protein: CASSWRVTGELFF
J gene: TRBJ2-4; clone size: NA; V gene: TRBV11-2; CDR3 length: 14; D gene: NA; CDR3 DNA: TGTGCCAGCAGTTCCCTCCGGACAGCGGACATTCAGTACTTC; CDR3 protein: CASSSLRTADIQYF
J gene: TRBJ2-4; clone size: NA; V gene: TRBV13; CDR3 length: 16; D gene: NA; CDR3 DNA: TGTGCCAGCAGCCTCCGGACGGGAATAGCCAAAAACATTCAGTACTTC; CDR3 protein: CASSLRTGIAKNIQYF
J gene: TRBJ2-7; clone size: NA; V gene: TRBV6-1; CDR3 length: 14; D gene: TRBD2; CDR3 DNA: TGTGCCAGCAGTGAAGGTAGCGGGAGAAGAGAGCAGTACTTC; CDR3 protein: CASSEGSGRREQYF
J gene: TRBJ2-3; clone size: NA; V gene: TRBV11-2; CDR3 length: 14; D gene: NA; CDR3 DNA: TGTGCCAGCACCCAGGGGGGCCCCCCGGGAACGCAGTATTTT; CDR3 protein: CASTQGGPPGTQYF
J gene: TRBJ1-1; clone size: once; V gene: TRBV5-4; CDR3 length: 14; D gene: TRBD1; CDR3 DNA: TGTGCCAGCAGCTCAGAGGGGGCAAGCACTGAAGCTTTCTTT; CDR3 protein: CASSSEGASTEAFF
J gene: TRBJ2-7; clone size: NA; V gene: TRBV15; CDR3 length: 14; D gene: TRBD1; CDR3 DNA: TGTGCCACCAACCTTGACAGGGCCTCCTACGAGCAGTACTTC; CDR3 protein: CATNLDRASYEQYF
J gene: TRBJ1-5; clone size: NA; V gene: TRBV30; CDR3 length: 12; D gene: NA; CDR3 DNA: TGTGCCTGGGACATGGGCAATCAGCCCCAGCATTTT; CDR3 protein: CAWDMGNQPQHF
J gene: TRBJ2-5; clone size: NA; V gene: TRBV28; CDR3 length: 15; D gene: TRBD2; CDR3 DNA: TGTGCCAGCAGTAACCCGGGACTAGCGGTAGCGTCCCAGTACTTC; CDR3 protein: CASSNPGLAVASQYF
J gene: TRBJ2-7; clone size: NA; V gene: TRBV6-2/TRBV6-3; CDR3 length: 15; D gene: TRBD1; CDR3 DNA: TGTGCCAGCAGCCCGACGGGACAGGAGATCTACGAGCAGTACTTC; CDR3 protein: CASSPTGQEIYEQYF
J gene: TRBJ2-1; clone size: many; V gene: TRBV5-1; CDR3 length: 14; D gene: NA; CDR3 DNA: TGCGCCAGCAGCTTGGAGGGGGTGTTCGATGAGCAGTTCTTC; CDR3 protein: CASSLEGVFDEQFF